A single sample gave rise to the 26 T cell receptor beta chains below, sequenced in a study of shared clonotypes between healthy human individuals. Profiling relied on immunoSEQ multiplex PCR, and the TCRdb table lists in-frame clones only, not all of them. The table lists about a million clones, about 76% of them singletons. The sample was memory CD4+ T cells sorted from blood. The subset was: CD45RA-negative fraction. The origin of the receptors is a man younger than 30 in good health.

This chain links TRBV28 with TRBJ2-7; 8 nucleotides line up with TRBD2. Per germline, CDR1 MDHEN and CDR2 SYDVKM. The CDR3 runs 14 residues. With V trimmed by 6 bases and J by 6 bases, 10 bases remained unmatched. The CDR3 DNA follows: TGTGCCAGCAGGAGCGGGGGAACACGAGGCGAGCAGTACTTC. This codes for CASRSGGTRGEQYF.

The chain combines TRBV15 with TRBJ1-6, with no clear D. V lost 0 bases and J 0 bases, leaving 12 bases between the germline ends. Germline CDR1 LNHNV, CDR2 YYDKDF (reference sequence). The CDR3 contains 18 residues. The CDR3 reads CATSRDISTSSYNSPLHF. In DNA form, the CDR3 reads TGTGCCACCAGCAGAGATATTAGTACAAGCTCCTATAATTCACCCCTCCACTTT.

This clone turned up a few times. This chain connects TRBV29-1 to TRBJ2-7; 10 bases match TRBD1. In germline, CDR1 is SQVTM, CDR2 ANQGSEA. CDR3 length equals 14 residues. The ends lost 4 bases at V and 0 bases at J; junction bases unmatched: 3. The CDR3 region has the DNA TGCAGCGTTGGGACAGGGGGATACTCCTACGAGCAGTACTTC. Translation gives CSVGTGGYSYEQYF.

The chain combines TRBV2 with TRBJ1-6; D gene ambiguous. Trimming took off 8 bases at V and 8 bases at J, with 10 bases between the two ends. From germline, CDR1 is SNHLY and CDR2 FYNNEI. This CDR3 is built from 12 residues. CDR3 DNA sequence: TGTGCCAGCCACGATAGTGATTCACCCCTCCACTTT. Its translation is CASHDSDSPLHF.

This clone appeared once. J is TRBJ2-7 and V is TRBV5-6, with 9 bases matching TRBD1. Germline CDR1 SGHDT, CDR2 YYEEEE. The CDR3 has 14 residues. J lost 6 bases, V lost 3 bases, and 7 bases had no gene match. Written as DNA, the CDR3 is TGTGCCAGCAGCTGGACAGGGGCCCCTGGCGAGCAGTACTTC. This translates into CASSWTGAPGEQYF.

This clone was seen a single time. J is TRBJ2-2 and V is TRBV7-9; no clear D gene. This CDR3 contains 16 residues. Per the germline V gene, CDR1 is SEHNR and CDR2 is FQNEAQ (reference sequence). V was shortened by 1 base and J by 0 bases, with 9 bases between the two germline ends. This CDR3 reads CASSLDGIANTGELFF. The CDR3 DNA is TGTGCCAGCAGCTTAGACGGCATAGCGAACACCGGGGAGCTGTTTTTT.

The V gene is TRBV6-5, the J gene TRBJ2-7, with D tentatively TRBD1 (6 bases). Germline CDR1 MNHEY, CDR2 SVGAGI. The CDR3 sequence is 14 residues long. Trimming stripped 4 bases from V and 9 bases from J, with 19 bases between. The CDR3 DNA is TGTGCCAGCAGTTTTTACAGGGATCCCTCCGGGCAGTACTTC. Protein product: CASSFYRDPSGQYF.

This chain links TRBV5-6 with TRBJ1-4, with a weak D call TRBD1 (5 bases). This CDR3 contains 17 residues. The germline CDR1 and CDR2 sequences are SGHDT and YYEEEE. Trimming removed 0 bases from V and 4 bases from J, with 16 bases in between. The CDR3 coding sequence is TGTGCCAGCAGCTTGGCTGGTCAGGGTGGGAGTAATGAAAAACTGTTTTTT. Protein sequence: CASSLAGQGGSNEKLFF.

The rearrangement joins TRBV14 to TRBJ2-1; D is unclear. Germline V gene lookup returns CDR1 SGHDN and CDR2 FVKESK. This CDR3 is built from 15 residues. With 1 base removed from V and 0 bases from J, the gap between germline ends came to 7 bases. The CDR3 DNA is TGTGCCAGCAGCCAAGTATGGGTCTCCTACAATGAGCAGTTCTTC. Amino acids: CASSQVWVSYNEQFF.

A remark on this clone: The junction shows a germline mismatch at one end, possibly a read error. For the CDR3, the DNA is TGCAGCGTCGAAGGGGACAGGGGAGGGTTGGGGACCCAGTACTTC. Amino acid sequence: CSVEGDRGGLGTQYF. The chain couples TRBV29-1 to TRBJ2-5; 10 bases match TRBD1. This CDR3 is 15 amino acids long. The germline V gene has CDR1 SQVTM and CDR2 ANQGSEA.

CDR3 sequence: CASREGSANSPLHF. In DNA, the CDR3 is TGTGCCTCTCGAGAGGGGTCGGCCAATTCACCCCTCCACTTT. This chain connects TRBV9 to TRBJ1-6; D is perhaps TRBD1 (5 bases). This CDR3 has 14 amino acids. CDR1 and CDR2 (germline): SGDLS, YYNGEE. V gave up 10 bases and J gave up 7 bases, with 18 bases separating them.

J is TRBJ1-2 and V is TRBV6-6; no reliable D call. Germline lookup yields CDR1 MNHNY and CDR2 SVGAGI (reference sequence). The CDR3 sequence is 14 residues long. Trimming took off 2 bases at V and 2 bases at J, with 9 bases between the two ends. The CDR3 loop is CASSYQTVNYGYTF. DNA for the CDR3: TGTGCCAGCAGTTACCAGACGGTGAACTATGGCTACACCTTC.

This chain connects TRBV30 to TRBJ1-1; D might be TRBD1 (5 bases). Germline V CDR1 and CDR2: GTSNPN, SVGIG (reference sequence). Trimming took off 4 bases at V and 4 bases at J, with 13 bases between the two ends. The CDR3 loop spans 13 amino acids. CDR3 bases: TGTGCCTGGATCTTCAGGGCAGGCACTGAAGCTTTCTTT. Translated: CAWIFRAGTEAFF. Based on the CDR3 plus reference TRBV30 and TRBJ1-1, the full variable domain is SQTIHQWPATLVQPVGSPLSLECTVEGTSNPNLYWYRQAAGRGLQLLFYSVGIGQISSEVPQNLSASRPQDRQFILSSKKLLLSDSGFYLCAWIFRAGTEAFFGQGTRLTVV.

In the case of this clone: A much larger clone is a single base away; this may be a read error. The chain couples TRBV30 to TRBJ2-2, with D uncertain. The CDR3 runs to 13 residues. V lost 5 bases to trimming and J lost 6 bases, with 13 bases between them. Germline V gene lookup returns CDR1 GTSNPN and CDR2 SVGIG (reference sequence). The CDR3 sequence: CAWSWGQAGELFF. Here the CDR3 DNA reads TGTGCCTGGTCCTGGGGTCAGGCCGGGGAGCTGTTTTTT.

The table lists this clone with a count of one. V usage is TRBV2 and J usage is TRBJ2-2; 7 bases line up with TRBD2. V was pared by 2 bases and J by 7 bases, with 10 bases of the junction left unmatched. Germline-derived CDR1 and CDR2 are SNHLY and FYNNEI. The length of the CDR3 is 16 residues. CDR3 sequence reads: CASSEQAAGVSGELFF. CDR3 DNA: TGTGCCAGCAGTGAACAGGCTGCGGGAGTTAGCGGGGAGCTGTTTTTT. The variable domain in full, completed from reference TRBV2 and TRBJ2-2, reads EPEVTQTPSHQVTQMGQEVILRCVPISNHLYFYWYRQILGQKVEFLVSFYNNEISEKSEIFDDQFSVERPDGSNFTLKIRSTKLEDSAMYFCASSEQAAGVSGELFFGEGSRLTVL.

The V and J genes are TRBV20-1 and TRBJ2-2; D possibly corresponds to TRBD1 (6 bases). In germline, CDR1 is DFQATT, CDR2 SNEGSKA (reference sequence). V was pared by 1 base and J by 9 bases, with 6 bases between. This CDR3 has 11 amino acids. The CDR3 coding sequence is TGCAGTGCTAGAGGGGGGCGGGAGCTGTTTTTT. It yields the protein CSARGGRELFF.

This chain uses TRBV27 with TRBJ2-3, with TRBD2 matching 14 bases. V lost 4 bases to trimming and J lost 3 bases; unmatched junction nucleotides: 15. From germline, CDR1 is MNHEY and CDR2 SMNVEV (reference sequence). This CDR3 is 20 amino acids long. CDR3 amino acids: CASSSPPGTSGGPTTDTQYF. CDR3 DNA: TGTGCCAGCAGTTCCCCGCCGGGGACTAGCGGGGGCCCGACTACAGATACGCAGTATTTT.

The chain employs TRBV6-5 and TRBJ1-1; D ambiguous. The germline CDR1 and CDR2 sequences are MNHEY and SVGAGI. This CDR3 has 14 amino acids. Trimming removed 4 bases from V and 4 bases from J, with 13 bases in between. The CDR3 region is CASSSHRGLTEAFF. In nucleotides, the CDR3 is TGTGCCAGCAGTTCCCACCGAGGGCTCACTGAAGCTTTCTTT.

The CDR3 loop is CATSSDSYGYTF. CDR3 in DNA: TGTGCCACCAGTTCCGACAGCTATGGCTACACCTTC. The chain combines TRBV15 with TRBJ1-2, with a tentative D call TRBD1 (5 bases). Trimming removed 6 bases from V and 4 bases from J, with 9 bases in between. This CDR3 is 12 amino acids long. Germline CDR1 LNHNV, CDR2 YYDKDF (reference sequence). The entire variable domain, with the rest obtained from reference TRBV15 and TRBJ1-2, is as follows: DAMVIQNPRYQVTQFGKPVTLSCSQTLNHNVMYWYQQKSSQAPKLLFHYYDKDFNNEADTPDNFQSRRPNTSFCFLDIRSPGLGDTAMYLCATSSDSYGYTFGSGTRLTVV.

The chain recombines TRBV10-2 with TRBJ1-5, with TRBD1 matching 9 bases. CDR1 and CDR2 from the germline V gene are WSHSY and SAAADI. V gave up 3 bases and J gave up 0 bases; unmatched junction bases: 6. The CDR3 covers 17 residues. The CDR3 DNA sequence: TGCGCCAGCAGTGATTTTACAGGGGGCCATAGCAATCAGCCCCAGCATTTT. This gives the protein CASSDFTGGHSNQPQHF.

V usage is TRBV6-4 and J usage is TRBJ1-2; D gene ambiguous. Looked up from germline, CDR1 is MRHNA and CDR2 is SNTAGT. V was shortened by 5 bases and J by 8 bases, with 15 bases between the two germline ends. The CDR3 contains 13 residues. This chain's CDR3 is CASSPQPSEGYTF. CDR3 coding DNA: TGTGCCAGCAGTCCACAGCCGAGCGAAGGCTACACCTTC.

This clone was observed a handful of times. Here the CDR3 reads CASSSRQPYNSPLHF. The CDR3 DNA follows: TGTGCCAGCAGTTCTAGACAACCTTATAATTCACCCCTCCACTTT. The chain carries TRBV6-5 and TRBJ1-6; D call uncertain. The CDR3 covers 15 residues. V was pared by 4 bases and J by 4 bases, with 11 bases between. Germline CDR1 reads MNHEY; CDR2 reads SVGAGI.

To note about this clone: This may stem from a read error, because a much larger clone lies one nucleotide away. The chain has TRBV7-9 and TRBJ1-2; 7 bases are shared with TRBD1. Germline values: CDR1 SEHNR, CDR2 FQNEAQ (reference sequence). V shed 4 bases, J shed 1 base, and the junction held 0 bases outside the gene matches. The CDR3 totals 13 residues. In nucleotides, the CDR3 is TGTGCCAGCAGCTGGGACAGTAACTATGGCTACACCTTC. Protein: CASSWDSNYGYTF.

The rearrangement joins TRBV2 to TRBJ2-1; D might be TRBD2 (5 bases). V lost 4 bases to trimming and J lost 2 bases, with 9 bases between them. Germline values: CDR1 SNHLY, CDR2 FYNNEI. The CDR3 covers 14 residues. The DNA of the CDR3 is TGTGCCAGCAGTGGCCCGGGGACCTACAATGAGCAGTTCTTC. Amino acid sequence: CASSGPGTYNEQFF.

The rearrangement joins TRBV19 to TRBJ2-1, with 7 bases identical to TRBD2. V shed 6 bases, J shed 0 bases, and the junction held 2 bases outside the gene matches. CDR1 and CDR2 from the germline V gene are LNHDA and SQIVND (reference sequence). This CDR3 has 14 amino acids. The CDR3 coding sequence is TGTGCCAGTAGAGCGGGGAGCTCCTACAATGAGCAGTTCTTC. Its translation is CASRAGSSYNEQFF.

CDR3 DNA sequence: TGTGCCAGCAAAGGCCAGGGGGCAAGCAATCAGCCCCAGCATTTT. This gives the protein CASKGQGASNQPQHF. The chain links TRBV6-1 to TRBJ1-5; 8 nucleotides match TRBD1. The germline CDR1 and CDR2 sequences are MNHNS and SASEGT. The ends lost 7 bases at V and 1 base at J; junction bases unmatched: 6. The CDR3 extends over 15 amino acids.